This T cell receptor beta chain was documented in a study of OX40 agonist ivuxolimab in advanced cancers. At the level of the study: Prior checkpoint blockade (anti-PD-1, anti-PD-L1 or anti-CTLA-4) was permitted; approximately 40% had it.

The germline CDR1 and CDR2 sequences are SGHTA and FQGNSA. V was cut by 4 bases and J by 12 bases, with 13 bases left in between. CDR3 length: 12 amino acids. Autoimmune disease history or systemic immunosuppression meant exclusion. Sequenced by immunoSEQ multiplex PCR; TCRdb stores in-frame clones only, minus some. The sample lists under 95,000 clones; 85% were seen once. The source of this sequence is an adult with an advanced solid tumor such as melanoma, head and neck, liver or kidney cancer. The starting material was CD4+ or CD8+ T cells sorted from blood, obtained in a trial of the OX40 agonist ivuxolimab. The chain recombines TRBV7-2 with TRBJ2-1; perhaps TRBD2 as D (7 bases). As DNA, the CDR3 is TGTGCCAGCAGCTCCAGGGCGGGGGCGCAGTTCTTC. Its protein product is CASSSRAGAQFF.